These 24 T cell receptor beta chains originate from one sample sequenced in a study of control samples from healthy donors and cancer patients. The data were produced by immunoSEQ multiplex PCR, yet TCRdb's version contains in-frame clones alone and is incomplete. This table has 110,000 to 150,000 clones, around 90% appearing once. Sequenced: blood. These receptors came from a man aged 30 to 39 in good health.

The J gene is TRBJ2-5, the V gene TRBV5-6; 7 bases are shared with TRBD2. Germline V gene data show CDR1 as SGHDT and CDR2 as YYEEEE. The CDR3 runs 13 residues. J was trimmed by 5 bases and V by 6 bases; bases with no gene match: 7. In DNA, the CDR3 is TGTGCCAGCATCAAAGCGGGACGCGAGACCCAGTACTTC. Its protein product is CASIKAGRETQYF.

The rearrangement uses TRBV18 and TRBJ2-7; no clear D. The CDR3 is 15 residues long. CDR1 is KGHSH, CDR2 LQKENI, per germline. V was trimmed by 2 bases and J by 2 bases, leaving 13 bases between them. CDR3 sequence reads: CASSPRQSAAYEQYF. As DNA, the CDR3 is TGTGCCAGCTCACCAAGGCAGTCCGCTGCCTACGAGCAGTACTTC. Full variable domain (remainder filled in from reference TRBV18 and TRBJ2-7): NAGVMQNPRHLVRRRGQEARLRCSPMKGHSHVYWYRQLPEEGLKFMVYLQKENIIDESGMPKERFSAEFPKEGPSILRIQQVVRGDSAAYFCASSPRQSAAYEQYFGPGTRLTVT.

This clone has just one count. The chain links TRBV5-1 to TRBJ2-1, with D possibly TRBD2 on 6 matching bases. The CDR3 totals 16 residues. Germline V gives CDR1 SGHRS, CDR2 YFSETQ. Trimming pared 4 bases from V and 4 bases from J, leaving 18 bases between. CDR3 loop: CASSLSPGGTYNEQFF. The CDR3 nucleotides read TGCGCCAGCAGCCTATCTCCTGGGGGGACGTACAATGAGCAGTTCTTC.

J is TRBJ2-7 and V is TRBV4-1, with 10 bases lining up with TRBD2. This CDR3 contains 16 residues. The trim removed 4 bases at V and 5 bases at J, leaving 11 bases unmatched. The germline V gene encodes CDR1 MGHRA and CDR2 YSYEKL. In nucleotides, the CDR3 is TGCGCCAGCAGCCTCACAACTAGCGGGAATCTTGACGAGCAGTACTTC. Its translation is CASSLTTSGNLDEQYF.

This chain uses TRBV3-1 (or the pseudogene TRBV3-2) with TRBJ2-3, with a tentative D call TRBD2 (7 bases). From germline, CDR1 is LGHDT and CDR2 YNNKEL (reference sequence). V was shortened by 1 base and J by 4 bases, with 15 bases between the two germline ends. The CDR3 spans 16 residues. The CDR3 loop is CASSQVAAGASDTQYF. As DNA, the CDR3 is TGTGCCAGCAGCCAAGTAGCTGCGGGGGCCTCAGATACGCAGTATTTT.

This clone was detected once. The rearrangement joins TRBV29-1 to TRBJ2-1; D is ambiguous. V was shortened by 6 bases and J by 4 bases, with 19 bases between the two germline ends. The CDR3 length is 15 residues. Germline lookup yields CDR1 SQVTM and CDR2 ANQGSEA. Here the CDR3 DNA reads TGCAGCGTAGAGTCTCTGGCGGATCGTTACAATGAGCAGTTCTTC. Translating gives CSVESLADRYNEQFF.

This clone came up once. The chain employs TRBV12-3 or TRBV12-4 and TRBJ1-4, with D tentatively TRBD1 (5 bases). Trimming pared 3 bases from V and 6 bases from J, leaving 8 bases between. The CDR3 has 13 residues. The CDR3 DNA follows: TGTGCCAGCAGTTTTATAGGGGATGAAAAACTGTTTTTT. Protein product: CASSFIGDEKLFF.

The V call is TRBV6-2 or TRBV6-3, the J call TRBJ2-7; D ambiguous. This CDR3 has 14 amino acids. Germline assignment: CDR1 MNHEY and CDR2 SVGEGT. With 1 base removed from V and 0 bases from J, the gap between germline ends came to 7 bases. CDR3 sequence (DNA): TGTGCCAGCAGTTACTACCCGCACTCCTACGAGCAGTACTTC. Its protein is CASSYYPHSYEQYF.

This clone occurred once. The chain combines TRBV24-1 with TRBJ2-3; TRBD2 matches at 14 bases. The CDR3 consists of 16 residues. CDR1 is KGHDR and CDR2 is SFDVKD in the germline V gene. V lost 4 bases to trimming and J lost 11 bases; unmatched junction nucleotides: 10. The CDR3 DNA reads TGTGCCACCAGTGACTCGGGACTAGCGGGGGAGATTATGCAGTATTTT. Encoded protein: CATSDSGLAGEIMQYF.

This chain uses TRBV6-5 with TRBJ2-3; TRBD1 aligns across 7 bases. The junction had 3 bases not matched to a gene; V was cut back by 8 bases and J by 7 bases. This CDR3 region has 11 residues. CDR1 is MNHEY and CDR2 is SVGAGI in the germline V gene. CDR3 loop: CASLQGNTQYF. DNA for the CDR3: TGTGCCAGCCTACAGGGGAATACGCAGTATTTT.

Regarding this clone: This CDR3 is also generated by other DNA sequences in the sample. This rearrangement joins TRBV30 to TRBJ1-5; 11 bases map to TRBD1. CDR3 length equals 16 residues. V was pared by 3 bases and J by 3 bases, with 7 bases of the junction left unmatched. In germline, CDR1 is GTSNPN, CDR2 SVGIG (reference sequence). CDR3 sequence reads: CAWRARDRGVNQPQHF. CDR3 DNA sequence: TGTGCCTGGAGGGCCAGGGACAGGGGGGTCAATCAGCCCCAGCATTTT.

The DNA for the CDR3 is TGTGCCAGCAGCTTAGAAGTTGGGGAGCTTCTCACCGGGGAGCTGTTTTTT. Encoded protein: CASSLEVGELLTGELFF. The V call is TRBV7-6, the J call TRBJ2-2, with D perhaps TRBD2 (5 bases). Germline CDR1 reads SGHVS; CDR2 reads FNYEAQ. This CDR3 has 17 residues. V lost 1 base to trimming and J lost 4 bases, with 16 bases between them.

Written as DNA, the CDR3 is TGTGCCAGCAGCCCCGGGGCAGGGGGTAGCACAGATACGCAGTATTTT. Translation: CASSPGAGGSTDTQYF. The V call is TRBV7-3, the J call TRBJ2-3; 7 bases fit TRBD1. This CDR3 spans 16 amino acids. V dropped 5 bases and J dropped 0; count of bases not matched to a gene: 8. Germline CDR1 reads SGHTA; CDR2 reads FQGTGA.

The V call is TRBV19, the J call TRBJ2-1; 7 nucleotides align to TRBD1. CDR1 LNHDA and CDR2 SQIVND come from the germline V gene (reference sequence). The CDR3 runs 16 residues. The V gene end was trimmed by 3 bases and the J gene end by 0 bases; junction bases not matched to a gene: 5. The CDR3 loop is CASSMGQPYSYNEQFF. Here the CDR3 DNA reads TGTGCCAGTAGTATGGGACAGCCTTACTCCTACAATGAGCAGTTCTTC.

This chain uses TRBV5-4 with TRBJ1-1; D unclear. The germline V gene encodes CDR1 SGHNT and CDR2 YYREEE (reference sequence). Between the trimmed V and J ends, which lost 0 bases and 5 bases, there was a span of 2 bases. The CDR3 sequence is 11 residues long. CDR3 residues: CASSLETEAFF. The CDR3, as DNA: TGTGCCAGCAGCTTGGAAACTGAAGCTTTCTTT.

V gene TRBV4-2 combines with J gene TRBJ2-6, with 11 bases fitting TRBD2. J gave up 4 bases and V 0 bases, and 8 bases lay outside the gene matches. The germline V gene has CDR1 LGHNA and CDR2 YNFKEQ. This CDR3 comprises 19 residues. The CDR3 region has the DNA TGTGCCAGCAGCCAAGATTTAGCGGGGGGGCCGAGAGGGGCCAACGTCCTGACTTTC. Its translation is CASSQDLAGGPRGANVLTF.

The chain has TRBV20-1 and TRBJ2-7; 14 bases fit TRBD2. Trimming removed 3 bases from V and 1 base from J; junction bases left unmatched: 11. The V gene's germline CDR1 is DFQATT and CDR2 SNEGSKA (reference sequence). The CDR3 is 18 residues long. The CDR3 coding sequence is TGCAGTGCTAGTGGGCCGACTAGCGGGGGGGCGGAGTCCTACGAGCAGTACTTC. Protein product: CSASGPTSGGAESYEQYF.

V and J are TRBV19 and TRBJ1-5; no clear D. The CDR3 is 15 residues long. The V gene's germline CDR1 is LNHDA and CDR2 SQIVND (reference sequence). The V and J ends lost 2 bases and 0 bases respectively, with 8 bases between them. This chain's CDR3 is CASSILYYSNQPQHF. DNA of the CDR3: TGTGCCAGTAGTATATTATACTATAGCAATCAGCCCCAGCATTTT.

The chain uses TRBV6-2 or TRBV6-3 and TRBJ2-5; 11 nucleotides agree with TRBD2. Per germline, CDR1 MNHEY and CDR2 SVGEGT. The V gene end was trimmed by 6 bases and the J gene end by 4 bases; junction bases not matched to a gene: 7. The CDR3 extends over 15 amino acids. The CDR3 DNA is TGTGCCAGCAGCATGAATAGCGGGGGGGTAGAGACCCAGTACTTC. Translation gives CASSMNSGGVETQYF.

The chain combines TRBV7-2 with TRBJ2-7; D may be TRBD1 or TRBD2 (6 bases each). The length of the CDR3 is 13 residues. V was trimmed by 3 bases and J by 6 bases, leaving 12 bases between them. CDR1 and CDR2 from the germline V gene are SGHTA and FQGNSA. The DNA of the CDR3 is TGTGCCAGCAGCTTCACGGGGGCGCGCGAGCAGTACTTC. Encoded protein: CASSFTGAREQYF.

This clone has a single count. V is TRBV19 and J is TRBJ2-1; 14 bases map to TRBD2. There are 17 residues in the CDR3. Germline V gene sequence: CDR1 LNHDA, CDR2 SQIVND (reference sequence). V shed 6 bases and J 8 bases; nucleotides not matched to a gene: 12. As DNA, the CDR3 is TGTGCCAGTAGGCCTAGACTAGCGGGGGGGCCTACGGATGAGCAGTTCTTC. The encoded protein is CASRPRLAGGPTDEQFF.

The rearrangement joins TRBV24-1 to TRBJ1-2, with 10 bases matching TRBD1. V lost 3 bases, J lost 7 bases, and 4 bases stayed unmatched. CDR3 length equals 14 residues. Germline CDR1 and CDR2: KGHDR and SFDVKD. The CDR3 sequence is CATSDGTGAAGYTF. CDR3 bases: TGTGCCACCAGTGATGGGACAGGGGCGGCTGGCTACACCTTC.

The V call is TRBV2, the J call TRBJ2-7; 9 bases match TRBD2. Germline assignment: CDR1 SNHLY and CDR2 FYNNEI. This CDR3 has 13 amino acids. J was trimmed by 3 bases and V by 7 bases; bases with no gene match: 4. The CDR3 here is CASNLAGDYEQYF. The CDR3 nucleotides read TGTGCCAGCAATTTAGCGGGGGACTACGAGCAGTACTTC.

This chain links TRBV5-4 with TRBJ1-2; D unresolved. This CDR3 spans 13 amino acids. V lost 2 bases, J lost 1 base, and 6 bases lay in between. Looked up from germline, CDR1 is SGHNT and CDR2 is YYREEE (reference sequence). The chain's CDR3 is CASSFRNNYGYTF. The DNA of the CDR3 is TGTGCCAGCAGCTTTAGGAATAACTATGGCTACACCTTC.